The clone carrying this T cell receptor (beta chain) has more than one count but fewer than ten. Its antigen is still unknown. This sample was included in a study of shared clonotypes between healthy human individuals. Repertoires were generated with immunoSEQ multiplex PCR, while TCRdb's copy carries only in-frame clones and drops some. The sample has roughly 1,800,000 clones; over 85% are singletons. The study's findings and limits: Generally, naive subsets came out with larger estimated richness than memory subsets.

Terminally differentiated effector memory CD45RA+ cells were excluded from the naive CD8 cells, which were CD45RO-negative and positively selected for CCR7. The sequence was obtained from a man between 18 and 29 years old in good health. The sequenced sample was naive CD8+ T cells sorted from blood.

The CDR3: CASSRSGTEEKLFF. CDR3 in DNA: TGTGCCAGCAGCCGCTCAGGGACAGAAGAAAAACTGTTTTTT. The J gene is TRBJ1-4, the V gene TRBV7-9, with 7 bases fitting TRBD1. Per germline, CDR1 SEHNR and CDR2 FQNEAQ (reference sequence). Trimming removed 5 bases from V and 8 bases from J; junction bases left unmatched: 8. The CDR3 has 14 amino acids.